These T cell receptor beta chains were read from a single sample in a study of glioma-infiltrating T cells after dendritic cell vaccination. Method: immunoSEQ multiplex PCR; TCRdb's copy keeps in-frame clones and lacks some. This table holds tens of thousands of clones, more than 75% found once. Sequencing was performed on blood, taken after dendritic cell vaccination. These receptors all come from a human donor with glioblastoma. CDR3s include the opening cysteine and the closing phenylalanine or tryptophan. A D gene is named only where the DNA matches it firmly. Expanded clones are given a class, and other clones once, few, many or no size at all.

D gene	clone size	V gene	J gene	CDR3 DNA	CDR3 protein
-	-	TRBV9	TRBJ1-3	TGTGCCAGCAGCGTAGGAGGAGGGGAAGGAAACACCATATATTTT	CASSVGGGEGNTIYF
TRBD1	-	TRBV6-6	TRBJ1-4	TGTGCCAGCATAGGACAGGGTAATGAAAAACTGTTTTTT	CASIGQGNEKLFF
-	-	TRBV25-1	TRBJ2-6	TGTGCCAGCAGTGATCCCAGGGGCCCCTTCCCTGGGGCCAACGTCCTGACTTTC	CASSDPRGPFPGANVLTF
TRBD1	-	TRBV18	TRBJ1-6	TGTGCCAGCTCACCACCCGGGACAGCCTATAATTCACCCCTCCACTTT	CASSPPGTAYNSPLHF
TRBD1	-	TRBV5-4	TRBJ2-7	TGTGCCAGCAGCTCTGGACAGGGTTTCGACGAGCAGTACTTC	CASSSGQGFDEQYF
-	-	TRBV6-5	TRBJ1-6	TGTGCCAGCAGAGATCGCCAGGGTAATTCCCCCCTCCACTTT	CASRDRQGNSPLHF
TRBD1	-	TRBV28	TRBJ1-4	TGTGCCAGCAGTAAACCCAGGGGGAGAGGGGAAAAACTGTTTTTT	CASSKPRGRGEKLFF
TRBD2	-	TRBV4-2	TRBJ2-3	TGTGCCAGCACCGGGACTAGCGGGGAGTACACAGATACGCAGTATTTT	CASTGTSGEYTDTQYF
-	-	TRBV5-1	TRBJ2-5	TGCGCCAGCAGCTCTACCCGGACTACCTATGAGACCCAGTACTTC	CASSSTRTTYETQYF
-	once	TRBV18	TRBJ1-3	TGTGCCAGCTCACCGGACACTCCCGCCCCTGGAAACACCATATATTTT	CASSPDTPAPGNTIYF
-	-	TRBV30	TRBJ1-2	TGTGCCGTTCAGGGAGGCTACACCTTC	CAVQGGYTF
-	-	TRBV4-3	TRBJ1-6	TGCGCCAGCAGCCAGGGGAGAGATTCACCCCTCCACTTT	CASSQGRDSPLHF
TRBD1	-	TRBV19	TRBJ1-5	TGTGCCAGTAGCGGCAGGGGGAGTCAGCCCCAGCATTTT	CASSGRGSQPQHF
-	-	TRBV2	TRBJ1-2	TGTGCCAGCTCCGCCATAGGCGATGGTGCGGGGGGCTACACCTTC	CASSAIGDGAGGYTF
TRBD2	-	TRBV7-8	TRBJ2-5	TGTGCCAGCAGCTCGGGACTAGCGGGGGAGGAGACCCAGTACTTC	CASSSGLAGEETQYF
-	once	TRBV6-5	TRBJ1-1	TGTGCCAGCAGTGGAGGGAGCACTGAAGCTTTCTTT	CASSGGSTEAFF
TRBD1	-	TRBV6-5	TRBJ2-7	TGTGCCAGCCAGGACAGGGGGCTCTCCTACGAGCAGTACTTC	CASQDRGLSYEQYF
TRBD2	-	TRBV7-2	TRBJ2-7	TGTGCCAGCAGCTTAGTACAGACTAGCTCAAGTGAGCAGTACTTC	CASSLVQTSSSEQYF
-	-	TRBV13	TRBJ2-5	TGTGCCAGCAGCTACCGGACAGGAGGGGAGACCCAGTACTTC	CASSYRTGGETQYF
TRBD2	-	TRBV27	TRBJ2-1	TGTGCCAGCAGTTTGCCTAGCGGGGACCCTTACAATGAGCAGTTCTTC	CASSLPSGDPYNEQFF
-	-	TRBV9	TRBJ2-2	-	CASSSSGQFTGELFF
-	-	TRBV4-2	TRBJ1-3	TGTGCCAGCAGCCAAGACCCGAGCTCTGGAAACACCATATATTTT	CASSQDPSSGNTIYF
-	-	TRBV4-1	TRBJ2-5	TGCGCCAGCAGCGGAGGGCGGGGTGAGACCCAGTACTTC	CASSGGRGETQYF
TRBD1	-	TRBV4-2	TRBJ2-1	TGTGCCAGCAGCACCCGGGACAGGGCCATGGATGAGCAGTTCTTC	CASSTRDRAMDEQFF
-	-	TRBV7-9	TRBJ1-2	TGTGCCAGCAGCTTCTCCAGGACAGTAAACTATGGCTACACCTTC	CASSFSRTVNYGYTF
TRBD2	-	TRBV30	TRBJ2-5	TGTGCCTGGAGAAGGCGGGGGGAGACCCAGTACTTC	CAWRRRGETQYF